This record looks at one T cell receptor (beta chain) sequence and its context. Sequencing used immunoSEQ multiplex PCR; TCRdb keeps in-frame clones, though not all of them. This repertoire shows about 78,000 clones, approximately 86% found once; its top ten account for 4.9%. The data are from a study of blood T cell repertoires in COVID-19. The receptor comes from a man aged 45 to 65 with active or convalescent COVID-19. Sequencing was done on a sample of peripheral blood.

This chain's CDR3 is CASSEALTSGHTDTQYF. In DNA form, the CDR3 reads TGTGCCAGCAGTGAAGCGCTGACTAGCGGCCACACAGATACGCAGTATTTT. The V and J genes are TRBV6-1 and TRBJ2-3; 9 bases line up with TRBD2. Germline assignment: CDR1 MNHNS and CDR2 SASEGT. CDR3 length equals 17 residues. The V segment lost 0 bases and the J segment 2 bases; nucleotides outside the gene matches: 6.